A selection of T cell receptor beta chains follows, all from one sample in a study of beta chain features in type 1 diabetes. Clones were read by immunoSEQ multiplex PCR, and TCRdb kept only the in-frame ones, dropping some. This sample yields some 240,000 clones, of which 16% are seen a single time; approximately 0.087% belongs to the top ten. Specimen: naive CD4+ T cells from blood. Every receptor here comes from a man in his thirties or forties with type 1 diabetes. CDR3s include the opening cysteine and the closing phenylalanine or tryptophan. D genes are given only for firm matches. Size tells how often a clone was seen (once, few, many) or the class of an expanded clone, and some rows leave it out.

abundance | j_gene | d_gene | v_gene | CDR3aa | CDR3nt
few | TRBJ2-1 | - | TRBV30 | CAWTARPNYNEQFF | TGTGCCTGGACAGCCCGACCAAACTACAATGAGCAGTTCTTC
few | TRBJ2-1 | - | TRBV7-2 | CASSRQIVEQFF | TGTGCCAGCAGTCGACAGATTGTAGAGCAGTTCTTC
- | TRBJ2-4 | - | TRBV6-6 | CASTLAKNIQYF | TGTGCCAGCACCCTAGCCAAAAACATTCAGTACTTC
few | TRBJ1-5 | - | TRBV9 | CASSSSGAHEGPQHF | TGTGCCAGCAGTTCAAGTGGGGCTCACGAAGGGCCCCAGCATTTT
- | TRBJ2-5 | TRBD1 | TRBV7-9 | CASSLRGQQTVETQYF | TGTGCCAGCAGCTTAAGGGGACAGCAGACTGTAGAGACCCAGTACTTC
few | TRBJ2-7 | TRBD1 | TRBV25-1 | CASSDRGQGKSEQYF | TGTGCCAGCAGTGATCGCGGACAGGGGAAAAGCGAGCAGTACTTC
few | TRBJ2-5 | TRBD2 | TRBV4-1 | CASSQGPREVETQYF | TGCGCCAGCAGCCAAGGCCCACGGGAGGTGGAGACCCAGTACTTC
- | TRBJ2-1 | TRBD2 | TRBV29-1 | CSAPGTSSYNEQFF | TGCAGCGCCCCGGGGACTAGCAGCTACAATGAGCAGTTCTTC
few | TRBJ2-1 | - | TRBV9 | CASSVLSNSLQQFF | TGTGCCAGCAGCGTACTCAGCAACAGCCTTCAGCAGTTCTTC
few | TRBJ2-7 | TRBD2 | TRBV7-9 | CASSRPGTSVSYEQYF | TGTGCCAGCAGCCGCCCGGGAACTAGCGTCTCCTACGAGCAGTACTTC
- | TRBJ2-3 | - | TRBV15 | CATSRVGEDTDTQYF | TGTGCCACCAGCAGAGTCGGGGAGGACACAGATACGCAGTATTTT
once | TRBJ2-7 | - | TRBV5-4 | CASSSKRTVDEQYF | TGTGCCAGCAGCTCGAAACGGACAGTTGACGAGCAGTACTTC
once | TRBJ2-2 | - | TRBV5-6 | CASSPSRGELFF | TGTGCCAGCAGCCCTTCAAGGGGGGAGCTGTTTTTT
- | TRBJ1-1 | - | TRBV5-1 | CASSPQGGGTEAFF | TGCGCCAGCAGCCCGCAGGGAGGAGGGACTGAAGCTTTCTTT
- | TRBJ1-1 | TRBD1 | TRBV5-1 | CASGKTGDNTEAFF | TGCGCCAGCGGTAAAACAGGGGATAACACTGAAGCTTTCTTT
few | TRBJ1-5 | - | TRBV6-5 | CASSRRQSNQPQHF | TGTGCCAGCAGCCGTCGACAGAGCAATCAGCCCCAGCATTTT
- | TRBJ2-3 | - | TRBV4-2 | CASSQTSGSGTDTQYF | TGTGCCAGCAGCCAAACCAGCGGTTCCGGCACAGATACGCAGTATTTT
few | TRBJ2-2 | - | TRBV9 | CASSVNGMRGTGELFF | TGTGCCAGCAGCGTTAACGGAATGAGGGGCACCGGGGAGCTGTTTTTT
- | TRBJ2-7 | TRBD2 | TRBV9 | CASSRDYGYEQYF | TGTGCCAGCAGCCGGGACTACGGATACGAGCAGTACTTC
- | TRBJ2-7 | TRBD2 | TRBV29-1 | CSVASGSWSLEQYF | TGCAGCGTAGCTAGCGGGAGTTGGTCTCTGGAGCAGTACTTC
- | TRBJ2-6 | - | TRBV7-9 | CASSFYRAGANVLTF | TGTGCCAGCAGCTTTTACAGGGCTGGGGCCAACGTCCTGACTTTC
- | TRBJ1-1 | - | TRBV14 | CASSPQLNTEAFF | TGTGCCAGCAGCCCCCAGCTGAACACTGAAGCTTTCTTT
- | TRBJ2-1 | TRBD1 | TRBV7-2 | CASSHGQGAYNEQFF | TGTGCCAGCAGCCATGGACAGGGGGCTTACAATGAGCAGTTCTTC
few | TRBJ2-6 | - | TRBV7-2 | CASSLQGPGANVLTF | TGTGCCAGCAGCTTACAGGGGCCTGGGGCCAACGTCCTGACTTTC
few | TRBJ2-1 | - | TRBV29-1 | CSVEPGHGYEQFF | TGCAGCGTTGAGCCGGGACATGGCTATGAGCAGTTCTTC
few | TRBJ2-5 | TRBD1 | TRBV5-1 | CASSLKGAGETQYF | TGCGCCAGCAGCTTGAAGGGGGCCGGAGAGACCCAGTACTTC
- | TRBJ2-1 | TRBD2 | TRBV13 | CASSRRLAGGYNEQFF | TGTGCCAGCAGCAGACGACTAGCGGGAGGCTACAATGAGCAGTTCTTC
- | TRBJ2-1 | - | TRBV7-8 | CASSRGNEQFF | TGTGCCAGCAGCAGGGGGAATGAGCAGTTCTTC
- | TRBJ2-5 | - | TRBV29-1 | CSVDVRFETQYF | TGCAGCGTTGACGTGAGATTCGAGACCCAGTACTTC
- | TRBJ2-3 | TRBD1 | TRBV9 | CASSVTGTGAPDTQYF | TGTGCCAGCAGCGTGACCGGGACAGGGGCCCCAGATACGCAGTATTTT
once | TRBJ1-3 | TRBD1 | TRBV30 | CAWILDRGYGNTIYF | TGTGCCTGGATTCTCGACAGGGGCTATGGAAACACCATATATTTT
- | TRBJ2-3 | TRBD2 | TRBV7-2 | CASSLGVLAADTQYF | TGTGCCAGCAGCTTAGGCGTCCTAGCGGCCGATACGCAGTATTTT
once | TRBJ1-1 | TRBD1 | TRBV30 | CAWSVQGAEAFF | TGTGCCTGGAGTGTACAGGGGGCTGAAGCTTTCTTT
- | TRBJ1-4 | - | TRBV7-2 | CASSFGQGSRKLFF | TGTGCCAGCAGCTTCGGGCAGGGATCGCGGAAACTGTTTTTT
- | TRBJ2-3 | TRBD1 | TRBV4-1 | CASSQAGTVTDTQYF | TGCGCCAGCAGCCAAGCCGGGACAGTCACAGATACGCAGTATTTT
- | TRBJ2-2 | TRBD1 | TRBV29-1 | CSVELPGGSTGELFF | TGCAGCGTTGAGTTGCCAGGGGGAAGCACCGGGGAGCTGTTTTTT
few | TRBJ1-1 | - | TRBV29-1 | CSGRAGPEDTEAFF | TGCAGCGGCAGGGCGGGGCCCGAGGACACTGAAGCTTTCTTT
few | TRBJ2-7 | - | TRBV29-1 | CSGSQGRGGEQYF | TGCAGCGGATCACAGGGGAGGGGTGGAGAGCAGTACTTC
few | TRBJ1-4 | - | TRBV30 | CAWGSDSLNEKLFF | TGTGCCTGGGGATCGGACAGCTTGAATGAAAAACTGTTTTTT
few | TRBJ1-4 | - | TRBV16 | CASSPWAGRNEKLFF | TGTGCCAGCAGCCCATGGGCAGGGCGGAATGAAAAACTGTTTTTT
few | TRBJ1-1 | - | TRBV13 | CASSSLEGTEAFF | TGTGCCAGCAGCTCACTGGAGGGCACTGAAGCTTTCTTT
- | TRBJ1-2 | - | TRBV4-1 | CASSQGGVRSTGYTF | TGCGCCAGCAGCCAAGGTGGTGTGCGTTCGACGGGCTACACCTTC
- | TRBJ1-2 | TRBD1 | TRBV6-5 | CASSWDSRSSSGGYTF | TGTGCCAGCAGTTGGGACAGCAGATCCAGTTCGGGCGGCTACACCTTC
- | TRBJ2-7 | - | TRBV7-9 | CASSLTRGEQYF | TGTGCCAGCAGCCTCACACGGGGCGAGCAGTACTTC
few | TRBJ2-7 | - | TRBV7-3 | CASSPNGAGASYEQYF | TGTGCCAGCAGCCCCAACGGGGCGGGGGCCTCCTACGAGCAGTACTTC
few | TRBJ2-3 | - | TRBV14 | CASSQAGTRVTDTQYF | TGTGCCAGCAGCCAAGCGGGGACAAGGGTCACAGATACGCAGTATTTT
few | TRBJ2-7 | TRBD1 | TRBV30 | CAWDRDSNFYEQYF | TGTGCCTGGGACCGGGACAGCAATTTCTACGAGCAGTACTTC
- | TRBJ2-5 | TRBD1 | TRBV27 | CASSARTGGRETQYF | TGTGCCAGCAGTGCCCGGACAGGGGGCCGGGAGACCCAGTACTTC
few | TRBJ2-5 | - | TRBV5-1 | CASSLSVQETQYF | TGCGCCAGCAGCTTGTCCGTTCAAGAGACCCAGTACTTC
- | TRBJ2-7 | - | TRBV4-1 | CASSQVARSYEQYF | TGCGCCAGCAGCCAAGTAGCCCGATCCTACGAGCAGTACTTC
few | TRBJ1-5 | TRBD1 | TRBV30 | CACAHTGEQPQHF | TGTGCCTGTGCCCATACAGGGGAACAGCCCCAGCATTTT
- | TRBJ1-1 | - | TRBV7-9 | CASSLKRETEAFF | TGTGCCAGCAGCTTAAAGAGGGAGACTGAAGCTTTCTTT
few | TRBJ2-1 | TRBD2 | TRBV23-1 | CASSQSYPSGRSYNEQFF | TGCGCCAGCAGTCAATCCTACCCTAGCGGGAGATCCTACAATGAGCAGTTCTTC
few | TRBJ2-7 | TRBD2 | TRBV29-1 | CSVKLADSYEQYF | TGCAGCGTTAAACTAGCGGACTCCTACGAGCAGTACTTC
few | TRBJ2-5 | TRBD1 | TRBV16 | CASSQSGTGQETQYF | TGTGCCAGCAGCCAATCGGGGACAGGTCAAGAGACCCAGTACTTC
- | TRBJ2-5 | TRBD1 | TRBV29-1 | CSVPPTGVWETQYF | TGCAGCGTTCCACCCACAGGGGTCTGGGAGACCCAGTACTTC
few | TRBJ2-2 | TRBD1 | TRBV29-1 | CSVYRGTGELFF | TGCAGCGTGTACAGGGGAACCGGGGAGCTGTTTTTT
- | TRBJ2-1 | - | TRBV14 | CASRGESRRNEQFF | TGTGCCAGCAGAGGAGAGTCTAGACGCAATGAGCAGTTCTTC